This TCR beta chain was sequenced during a study of T cell responses to AZD1222 COVID-19 vaccine. This clone was observed a single time. TCRdb keeps only in-frame clones here, not all; method: immunoSEQ multiplex PCR. The sample consists of more than 250,000 clones, roughly 93% of them appearing once. The CDR3 has 15 amino acids. Trimming removed 1 base from V and 2 bases from J; junction bases left unmatched: 1. CDR1 is LNHDA and CDR2 is SQIVND in the germline V gene (reference sequence). This chain joins TRBV19 and TRBJ1-5; TRBD1 agrees at 8 bases. Sequencing used peripheral blood, obtained on day 0 of AZD1222 vaccination. This TCR was recovered from an adult in good health. CDR3 in DNA: TGTGCCAGTAGTATAGGACAGGGGCGCAATCAGCCCCAGCATTTT. Translation gives CASSIGQGRNQPQHF. Using reference TRBV19 and TRBJ1-5 for the parts outside the CDR3, the full variable domain is DGGITQSPKYLFRKEGQNVTLSCEQNLNHDAMYWYRQDPGQGLRLIYYSQIVNDFQKGDIAEGYSVSREKKESFPLTVTSAQKNPTAFYLCASSIGQGRNQPQHFGDGTRLSIL.